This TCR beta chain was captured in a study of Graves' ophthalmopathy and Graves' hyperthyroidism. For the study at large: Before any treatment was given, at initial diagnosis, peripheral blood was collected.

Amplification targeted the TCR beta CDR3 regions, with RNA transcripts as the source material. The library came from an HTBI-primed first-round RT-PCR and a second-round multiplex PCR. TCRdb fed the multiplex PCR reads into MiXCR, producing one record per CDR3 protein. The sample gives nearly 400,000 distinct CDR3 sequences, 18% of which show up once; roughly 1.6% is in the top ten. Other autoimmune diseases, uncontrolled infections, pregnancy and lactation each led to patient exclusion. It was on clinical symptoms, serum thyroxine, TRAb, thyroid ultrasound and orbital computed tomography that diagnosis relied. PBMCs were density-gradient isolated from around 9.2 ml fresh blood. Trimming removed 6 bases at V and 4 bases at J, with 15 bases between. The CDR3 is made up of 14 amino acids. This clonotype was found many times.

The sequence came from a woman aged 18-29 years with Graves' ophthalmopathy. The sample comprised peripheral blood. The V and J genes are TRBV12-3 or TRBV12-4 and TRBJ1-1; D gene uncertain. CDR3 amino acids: CASRIGSVGTEAFF. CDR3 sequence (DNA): TGTGCCAGCAGAATCGGCAGCGTCGGCACTGAAGCTTTCTTT.